In this sample, the clone carrying this T cell receptor beta chain turned up many times. The data derive from a study of T cell repertoires in cytomegalovirus infection. CDR1 and CDR2 (germline): SGHVS, FQNEAQ. V lost 3 bases to trimming and J lost 6 bases, with 12 bases between them. The CDR3 is made up of 14 amino acids. Via MiXCR, TCRdb re-called the reads, giving one row per CDR3 protein. This sample has almost 300,000 distinct CDR3 sequences; approximately 10% occur once, and the top ten carry less than 3%. The chain uses TRBV7-8 and TRBJ1-5; maybe TRBD1 (6 bases). This sequence originates from a human donor in good health (CMV status not recorded). Some clones in this sample may be carry-over from other donors' samples. Material: PBMCs. The CDR3 DNA is TGTGCCAGCAGCTTCAGGGACACCATTCAGCCCCAGCATTTT. It encodes CASSFRDTIQPQHF.